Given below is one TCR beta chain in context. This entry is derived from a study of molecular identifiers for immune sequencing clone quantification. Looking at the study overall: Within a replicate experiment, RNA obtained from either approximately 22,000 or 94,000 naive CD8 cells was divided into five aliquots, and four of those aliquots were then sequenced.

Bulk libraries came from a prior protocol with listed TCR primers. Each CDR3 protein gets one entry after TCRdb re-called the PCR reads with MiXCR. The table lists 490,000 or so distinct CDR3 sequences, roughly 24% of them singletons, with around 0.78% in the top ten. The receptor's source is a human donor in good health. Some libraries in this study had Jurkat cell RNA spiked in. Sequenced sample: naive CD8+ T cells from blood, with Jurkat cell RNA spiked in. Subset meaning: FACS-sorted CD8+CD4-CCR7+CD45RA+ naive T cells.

Written as DNA, the CDR3 is TGCGCCAGCAGCCAAGATGGCCTCGGCTCCTACGAGCAGTACTTC. This encodes CASSQDGLGSYEQYF. The chain is built from TRBV4-1 and TRBJ2-7; D uncertain. Germline CDR1 reads MGHRA; CDR2 reads YSYEKL. The CDR3 has 15 residues. V was trimmed by 0 bases and J by 0 bases, leaving 9 bases between them.